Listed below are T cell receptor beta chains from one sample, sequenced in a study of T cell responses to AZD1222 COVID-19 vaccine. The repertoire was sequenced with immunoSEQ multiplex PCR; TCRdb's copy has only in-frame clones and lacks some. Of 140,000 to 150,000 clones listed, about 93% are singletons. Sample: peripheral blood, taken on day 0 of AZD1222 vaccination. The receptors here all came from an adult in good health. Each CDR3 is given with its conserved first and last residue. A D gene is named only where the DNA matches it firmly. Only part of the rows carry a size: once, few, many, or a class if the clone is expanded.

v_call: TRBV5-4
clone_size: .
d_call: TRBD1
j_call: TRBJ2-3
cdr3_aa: CASSPDRDADTQYF
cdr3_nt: TGTGCCAGCAGCCCGGACAGGGACGCAGATACGCAGTATTTT

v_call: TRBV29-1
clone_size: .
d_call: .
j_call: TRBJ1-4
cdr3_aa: CSIWETGDEKLFF
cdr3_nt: TGCAGCATATGGGAGACGGGGGATGAAAAACTGTTTTTT

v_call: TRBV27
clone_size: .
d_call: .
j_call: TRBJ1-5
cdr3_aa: CASRSLQIQPQHF
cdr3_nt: TGTGCCAGCAGATCCCTCCAGATTCAGCCCCAGCATTTT

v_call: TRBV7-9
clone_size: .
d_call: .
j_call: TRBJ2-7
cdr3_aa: CASSLGGQLYEQYF
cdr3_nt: TGTGCCAGCAGCTTGGGGGGACAGTTGTACGAGCAGTACTTC

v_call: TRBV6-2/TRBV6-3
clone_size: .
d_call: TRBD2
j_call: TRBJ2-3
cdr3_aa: CASSYSLAGESTDTQYF
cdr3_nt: TGTGCCAGCAGTTACTCCCTGGCGGGAGAAAGCACAGATACGCAGTATTTT

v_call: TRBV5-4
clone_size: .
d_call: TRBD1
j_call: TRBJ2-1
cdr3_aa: CASSLRQGTYNEQFF
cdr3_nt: TGTGCCAGCAGCTTGAGACAGGGAACCTACAATGAGCAGTTCTTC

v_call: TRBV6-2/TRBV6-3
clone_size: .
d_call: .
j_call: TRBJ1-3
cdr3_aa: CASSYGESSGNTIYF
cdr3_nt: TGTGCCAGCAGTTACGGGGAGAGCTCTGGAAACACCATATATTTT

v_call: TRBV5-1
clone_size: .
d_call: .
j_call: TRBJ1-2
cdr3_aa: CASSLAGQRGDGYTF
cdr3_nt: TGCGCCAGCAGCTTGGCCGGACAGAGGGGAGATGGCTACACCTTC

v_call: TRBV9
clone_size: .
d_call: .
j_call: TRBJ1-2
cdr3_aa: CASLGAGGYTF
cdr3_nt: TGTGCCAGCTTGGGGGCGGGTGGCTACACCTTC

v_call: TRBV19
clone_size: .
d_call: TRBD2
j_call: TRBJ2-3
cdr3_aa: CASSMRLAGLTDTQYF
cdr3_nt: TGTGCCAGTAGTATGCGACTAGCGGGACTCACAGATACGCAGTATTTT

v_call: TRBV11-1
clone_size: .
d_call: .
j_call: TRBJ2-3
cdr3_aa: CASSLKRNTDTQYF
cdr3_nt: TGTGCCAGCAGCTTGAAACGTAACACAGATACGCAGTATTTT

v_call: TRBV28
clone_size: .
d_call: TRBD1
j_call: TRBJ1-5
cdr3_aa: CASRPNRGTSNQPQHF
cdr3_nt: TGTGCCAGCAGGCCAAACAGGGGGACTAGCAATCAGCCCCAGCATTTT

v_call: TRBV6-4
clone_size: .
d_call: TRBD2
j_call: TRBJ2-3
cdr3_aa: CASSDSEGGTGTQYF
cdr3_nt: TGTGCCAGCAGTGACTCGGAGGGAGGGACGGGTACGCAGTATTTT

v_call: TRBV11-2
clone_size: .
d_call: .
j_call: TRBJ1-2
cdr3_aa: CASSLVTDYTF
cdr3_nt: TGTGCCAGCAGCTTAGTGACAGACTACACCTTC

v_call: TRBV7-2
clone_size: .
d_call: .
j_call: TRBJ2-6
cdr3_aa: CASSQVRVTGANVLTF
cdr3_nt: TGTGCCAGCAGCCAGGTTAGGGTTACTGGGGCCAACGTCCTGACTTTC

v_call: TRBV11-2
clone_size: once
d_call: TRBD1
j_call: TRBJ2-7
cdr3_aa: CASSRDSPYEQYF
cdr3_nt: TGTGCCAGCAGCCGGGACAGTCCCTACGAGCAGTACTTC

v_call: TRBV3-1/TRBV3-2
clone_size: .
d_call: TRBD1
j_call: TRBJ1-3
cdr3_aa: CASSQPGTGLGNTIYF
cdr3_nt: TGTGCCAGCAGCCAACCCGGGACAGGGCTGGGAAACACCATATATTTT

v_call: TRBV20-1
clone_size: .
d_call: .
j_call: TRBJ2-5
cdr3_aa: CSAGTGPVEYF
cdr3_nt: TGCAGTGCTGGAACGGGTCCGGTCGAGTACTTC

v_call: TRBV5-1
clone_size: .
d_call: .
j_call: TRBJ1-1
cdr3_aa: CASSLAFRMNTEAFF
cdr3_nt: TGCGCCAGCAGCTTGGCTTTTCGTATGAACACTGAAGCTTTCTTT

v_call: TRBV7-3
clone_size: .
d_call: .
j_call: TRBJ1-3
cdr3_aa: CASSLTGGGSGNTIYF
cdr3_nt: TGTGCCAGCAGCTTAACGGGAGGAGGCTCTGGAAACACCATATATTTT

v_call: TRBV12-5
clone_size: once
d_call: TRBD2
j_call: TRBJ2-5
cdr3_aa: CASGFFRGGETQYF
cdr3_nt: TGTGCTAGTGGTTTTTTCCGGGGGGGAGAGACCCAGTACTTC

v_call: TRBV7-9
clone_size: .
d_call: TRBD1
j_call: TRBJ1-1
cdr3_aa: CASSTRQGSDTEAFF
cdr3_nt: TGTGCCAGCAGCACTCGACAGGGGTCGGATACTGAAGCTTTCTTT